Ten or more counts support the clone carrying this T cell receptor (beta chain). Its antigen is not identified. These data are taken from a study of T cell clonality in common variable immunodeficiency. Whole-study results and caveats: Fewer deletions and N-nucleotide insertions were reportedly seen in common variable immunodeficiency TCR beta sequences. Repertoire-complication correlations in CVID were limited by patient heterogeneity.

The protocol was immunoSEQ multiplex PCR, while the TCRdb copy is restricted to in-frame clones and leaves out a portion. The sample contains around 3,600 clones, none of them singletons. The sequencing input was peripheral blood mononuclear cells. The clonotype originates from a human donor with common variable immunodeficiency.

Partial CDR3 DNA: TGTGCCAGCACCCCTGTAAGGACAGGGGGCTACAATGAG. Its protein product is CASTPVRTGGYNE. The entire CDR3 protein reads CASTPVRTGGYNEQFF. The chain employs TRBV2 and TRBJ2-1, with 10 nucleotides matching TRBD1. The read ends 3 residues before the CDR3 terminus; that terminus is restored from the germline J gene. The CDR3 has 16 residues. Germline-derived CDR1 and CDR2 are SNHLY and FYNNEI. J was trimmed by 3 bases and V by 7 bases; bases with no gene match: 9.